Listed here are 5 T cell receptor beta chains from one sample, sequenced in a study of blood T cell repertoires in COVID-19. The protocol was immunoSEQ multiplex PCR, while the TCRdb copy is restricted to in-frame clones and leaves out a portion. The sample has 200,000 to 250,000 clones; more than 85% are singletons. The sequencing input was peripheral blood. These TCRs come from a man in his forties or fifties with active or convalescent COVID-19.

The CDR3 is CSASKGDNQPQHF. The CDR3 DNA sequence: TGCAGTGCTAGTAAAGGGGACAATCAGCCCCAGCATTTT. V usage is TRBV20-1 and J usage is TRBJ1-5; D possibly corresponds to TRBD1 (5 bases). The V end was cut by 3 bases, the J end by 3 bases, with 9 bases between. The germline V gene has CDR1 DFQATT and CDR2 SNEGSKA (reference sequence). The CDR3 is 13 amino acids.

The chain employs TRBV7-9 and TRBJ1-6; 10 bases map to TRBD1. The CDR3 loop spans 14 amino acids. V lost 4 bases to trimming and J lost 11 bases; unmatched junction nucleotides: 5. Per germline, CDR1 SEHNR and CDR2 FQNEAQ (reference sequence). CDR3 bases: TGTGCCAGCAGCTCGACAGGGGGCGCAACACCCCTCCACTTT. Protein product: CASSSTGGATPLHF.

V gene TRBV3-1 (or the pseudogene TRBV3-2) combines with J gene TRBJ2-1; D may be TRBD2 (6 bases). Trimming shortened V by 1 base and J by 12 bases, and 10 bases separated the two germline ends. Germline V gene data show CDR1 as LGHDT and CDR2 as YNNKEL (reference sequence). The CDR3 runs 12 residues. The CDR3 loop reads CASSQAWGGQFF. The CDR3, as DNA: TGTGCCAGCAGCCAAGCCTGGGGAGGGCAGTTCTTC.

This chain joins TRBV10-3 and TRBJ2-2, with 7 bases aligning to TRBD1. The CDR3 covers 15 residues. In germline, CDR1 is ENHRY, CDR2 SYGVKD. V shed 6 bases, J shed 2 bases, and the junction held 6 bases outside the gene matches. The CDR3 sequence is CAISRQGDNTGELFF. For the CDR3, the DNA is TGTGCCATCAGCCGACAGGGTGACAACACCGGGGAGCTGTTTTTT.

In DNA form, the CDR3 reads TGCGCCAGCAGCTTGGGGACCCGGACAGATACCTACGAGCAGTACTTC. Protein sequence: CASSLGTRTDTYEQYF. The chain recombines TRBV5-1 with TRBJ2-7; a weak D match, TRBD1 (6 bases). From germline, CDR1 is SGHRS and CDR2 YFSETQ. Trimming shortened V by 0 bases and J by 2 bases, and 15 bases separated the two germline ends. The CDR3 is 16 residues long.